This T cell receptor (beta chain) derives from a study of cytomegalovirus exposure and HLA in healthy donors. This clone was observed a handful of times. Antigen: not known. The PCR had 60 Vbeta and 13 Jbeta primers. TCRdb keeps only in-frame clones here, not all; method: immunoSEQ multiplex PCR. Among more than 110,000 clones, roughly three quarters were seen once, and the ten largest hold 4.9%. The CDR3 sequence is 17 residues long. Trimming removed 3 bases from V and 0 bases from J; junction bases left unmatched: 9. Germline-derived CDR1 and CDR2 are SGDLS and YYNGEE. Study findings and constraints: Cytomegalovirus association was assigned to 150 to 200 TCR beta chains. Likely technical artifact: a cluster of highly shared sequence variants.

The TCR comes from a woman aged 45-60 years in good health and CMV-seronegative. Sequencing was performed on PBMCs. This chain joins TRBV9 and TRBJ2-3, with 8 bases that match TRBD1. In DNA, the CDR3 is TGTGCCAGCAGCGAGAGCCGGGACAGGATTAGCACAGATACGCAGTATTTT. As protein: CASSESRDRISTDTQYF.